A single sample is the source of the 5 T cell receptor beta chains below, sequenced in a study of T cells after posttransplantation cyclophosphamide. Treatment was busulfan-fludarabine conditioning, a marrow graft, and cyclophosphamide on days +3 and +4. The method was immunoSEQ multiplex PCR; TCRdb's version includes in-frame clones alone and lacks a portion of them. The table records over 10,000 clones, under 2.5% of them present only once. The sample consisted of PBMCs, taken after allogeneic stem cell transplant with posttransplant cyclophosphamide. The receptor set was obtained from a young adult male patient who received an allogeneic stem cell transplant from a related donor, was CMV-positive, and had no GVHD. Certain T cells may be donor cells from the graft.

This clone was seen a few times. This CDR3 is CASSIDPTGASTDTQYF. CDR3 DNA sequence: TGTGCCAGTAGTATAGATCCAACAGGTGCTAGCACAGATACGCAGTATTTT. The V gene is TRBV19, the J gene TRBJ2-3; D may be TRBD1 (5 bases). Germline values: CDR1 LNHDA, CDR2 SQIVND (reference sequence). The CDR3 has 17 residues. Deletions cut 0 bases from V and 0 bases from J, with 13 bases between. Based on the CDR3 plus reference TRBV19 and TRBJ2-3, the full variable domain is DGGITQSPKYLFRKEGQNVTLSCEQNLNHDAMYWYRQDPGQGLRLIYYSQIVNDFQKGDIAEGYSVSREKKESFPLTVTSAQKNPTAFYLCASSIDPTGASTDTQYFGPGTRLTVL.

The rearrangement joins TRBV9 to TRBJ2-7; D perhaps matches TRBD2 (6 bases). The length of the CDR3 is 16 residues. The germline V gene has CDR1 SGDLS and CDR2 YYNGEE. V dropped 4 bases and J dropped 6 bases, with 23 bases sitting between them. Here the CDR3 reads CASSPQPGISGFEQYF. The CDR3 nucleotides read TGTGCCAGCAGCCCCCAACCCGGAATAAGCGGGTTCGAGCAGTACTTC.

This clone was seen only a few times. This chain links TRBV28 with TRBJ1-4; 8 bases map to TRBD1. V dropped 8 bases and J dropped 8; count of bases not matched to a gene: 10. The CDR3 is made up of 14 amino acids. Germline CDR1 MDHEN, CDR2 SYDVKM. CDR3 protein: CASQPDRVREKLFF. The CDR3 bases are TGTGCCAGCCAACCGGACAGGGTCCGGGAAAAACTGTTTTTT.

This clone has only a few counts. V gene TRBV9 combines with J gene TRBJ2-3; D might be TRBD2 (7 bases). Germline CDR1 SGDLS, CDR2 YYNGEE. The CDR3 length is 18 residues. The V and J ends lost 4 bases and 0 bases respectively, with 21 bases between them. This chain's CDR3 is CASSTTRYAGASTDTQYF. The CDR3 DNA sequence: TGTGCCAGCAGCACAACGCGGTATGCGGGGGCTAGCACAGATACGCAGTATTTT.

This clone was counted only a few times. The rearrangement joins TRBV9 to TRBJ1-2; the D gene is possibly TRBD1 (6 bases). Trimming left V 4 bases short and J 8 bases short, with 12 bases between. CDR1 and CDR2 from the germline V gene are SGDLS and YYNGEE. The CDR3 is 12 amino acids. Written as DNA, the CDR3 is TGTGCCAGCAGCTTTCAAGGGACAGGCTACACCTTC. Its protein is CASSFQGTGYTF.